The rows below give T cell receptor beta chains drawn from one sample of a study of CD8 T cells in Susac syndrome. MiXCR was run by TCRdb on the immunoSEQ multiplex PCR reads, yielding one entry per CDR3 protein. The sample carries about 140,000 distinct CDR3 sequences, roughly 94% recorded once. Sequencing input: CD4+ T cells from PBMCs. These receptors were obtained from a human donor with Susac syndrome. CDR3s leave out the opening cysteine and the closing phenylalanine or tryptophan.

V gene	CDR3 protein
TRBV6-2/TRBV6-3	ASSYPLPYGYT
TRBV3-1	ASSQEGQGPPYEQY
TRBV6-6	ASSYLTLETQY
TRBV30	AWQKDSYGYT
TRBV21-1	ASSSLAGELCGEQF
TRBV20-1	SARRGNEQF
TRBV28	ASSFRLAKNIQY
TRBV29-1	SVQGLRYGYT
TRBV25-1	ASTPPGGVQETQY
TRBV6-1	ASRPTGARVVSPLH
TRBV4-2	ASSQRGQGAATGELF
TRBV4-1	ASSQQPGLLRGEKLF
TRBV27	ASSLSSFKNIQY
TRBV12-3/TRBV12-4	ATGPAEAF
TRBV19	ASTSLGQANIQY
TRBV12-3/TRBV12-4	ASRTGTDYGYT
TRBV30	AWRRQGETEAF
TRBV30	AWSALGSNQPQH
TRBV10-3	AISESLGRGYHSPLH
TRBV9	ASSAEVSGNTIY
TRBV5-6	ASSGGTGLHEQY
TRBV20-1	SALLGGPRETQY
TRBV25-1	ASSEFHEQY
TRBV7-6	ASSLAFRGGQGAHEQY
TRBV12-5	ASGSGQGPYQPQH
TRBV29-1	SVLKGGTDTQY
TRBV28	ASSLNDRVSSYEQY
TRBV20-1	SAKTGGNEKLF
TRBV7-8	ASSLDSRGTQY